These 18 T cell receptor beta chains share one sample of origin, sequenced in a study of shared clonotypes between healthy human individuals. The repertoire was sequenced with immunoSEQ multiplex PCR; TCRdb's copy has only in-frame clones and lacks some. The sample carries around 1,900,000 clones, just under 95% recorded once. Only CD45RO-negative cells positively selected for CCR7 counted as naive CD8 cells, so terminally differentiated effector memory CD45RA+ cells were excluded. Sequencing was carried out using naive CD8+ T cells from PBMCs. The receptors shown here come from a man younger than 35 in good health. Some clones in this sample may be carry-over from other donors' samples.

Details on this clone: The sample has other DNA sequences that encode this CDR3 too. This sequence joins TRBV27 and TRBJ2-3; a possible D gene is TRBD2 (5 bases). Trimming pared 1 base from V and 5 bases from J, leaving 7 bases between. Germline assignment: CDR1 MNHEY and CDR2 SMNVEV (reference sequence). The CDR3 length is 13 residues. CDR3 bases: TGTGCCAGCAGTTTATTCCGGGGAGATACGCAGTATTTT. Translating it yields CASSLFRGDTQYF.

The chain is built from TRBV5-1 and TRBJ2-1; the match to TRBD2 covers 8 bases. Germline CDR1 is SGHRS and CDR2 is YFSETQ. The CDR3 is made up of 16 amino acids. V lost 3 bases, J lost 5 bases, and 10 bases stayed unmatched. In nucleotides, the CDR3 is TGCGCCAGCAGCTCCCCCCAAGCGGGAGACCACAATGAGCAGTTCTTC. Its translation is CASSSPQAGDHNEQFF.

This chain joins TRBV5-1 and TRBJ2-5, with TRBD2 matching over 10 bases. There are 16 residues in the CDR3. CDR1 is SGHRS, CDR2 YFSETQ, per germline. V shed 2 bases, J shed 1 base, and the junction held 5 bases outside the gene matches. CDR3 bases: TGCGCCAGCAGCTTAGCTCTAGCGGGAGCCCAAGAGACCCAGTACTTC. It specifies CASSLALAGAQETQYF. The entire variable domain, with the rest obtained from reference TRBV5-1 and TRBJ2-5, is as follows: KAGVTQTPRYLIKTRGQQVTLSCSPISGHRSVSWYQQTPGQGLQFLFEYFSETQRNKGNFPGRFSGRQFSNSRSEMNVSTLELGDSALYLCASSLALAGAQETQYFGPGTRLLVL.

This chain uses TRBV9 with TRBJ2-3; D is unresolved. The CDR3 sequence is 17 residues long. The V gene lost 0 bases and the J gene lost 0 bases, with 14 bases spanning the gap. Per germline, CDR1 SGDLS and CDR2 YYNGEE. The CDR3 sequence is CASSVVPAVLSTDTQYF. The CDR3 DNA reads TGTGCCAGCAGCGTAGTGCCCGCGGTATTGAGCACAGATACGCAGTATTTT.

The V call is TRBV5-1, the J call TRBJ1-1; possible D gene TRBD1, 5 bases. This CDR3 is built from 13 residues. Trimming removed 6 bases from V and 1 base from J, with 10 bases in between. Germline V gives CDR1 SGHRS, CDR2 YFSETQ. In nucleotides, the CDR3 is TGCGCCAGCACTGGGACCCCGAACACTGAAGCTTTCTTT. Its translation is CASTGTPNTEAFF.

V and J are TRBV5-3 and TRBJ2-3; TRBD2 aligns across 10 bases. TRBV5-3 is reported as an ORF; its role is uncertain. J gave up 2 bases and V 4 bases, and 4 bases lay outside the gene matches. The CDR3 has 15 amino acids. CDR3 protein: CARSTTSGDTDTQYF. CDR3 DNA sequence: TGTGCCAGAAGCACTACTAGCGGGGACACAGATACGCAGTATTTT.

The V gene is TRBV27, the J gene TRBJ2-7; D might be TRBD1 or TRBD2, each matching 6 bases. Per germline, CDR1 MNHEY and CDR2 SMNVEV (reference sequence). The CDR3 extends over 15 amino acids. The V end was cut by 3 bases, the J end by 2 bases, with 14 bases between. The CDR3 loop reads CASSFTGAPAYEQYF. The CDR3 nucleotides read TGTGCCAGCAGTTTTACGGGGGCCCCGGCCTACGAGCAGTACTTC.

The rearrangement joins TRBV27 to TRBJ2-1, with a weak D call TRBD1 (6 bases). V shed 8 bases and J shed 4 bases, with 21 bases lying between them. The CDR3 runs to 16 residues. Germline V CDR1 and CDR2: MNHEY, SMNVEV (reference sequence). CDR3 bases: TGTGCCAGCTCACAGGGTGTGACAAACGATTACAATGAGCAGTTCTTC. Residues: CASSQGVTNDYNEQFF.

The V and J genes are TRBV5-1 and TRBJ2-1; D unresolved. Between the trimmed V and J ends, which lost 0 bases and 8 bases, there was a span of 6 bases. The CDR3 has 12 amino acids. Germline V gene lookup returns CDR1 SGHRS and CDR2 YFSETQ. The CDR3 loop is CASSLVGHEQFF. CDR3 in DNA: TGCGCCAGCAGCTTGGTTGGGCATGAGCAGTTCTTC. Based on the CDR3 plus reference TRBV5-1 and TRBJ2-1, the full variable domain is KAGVTQTPRYLIKTRGQQVTLSCSPISGHRSVSWYQQTPGQGLQFLFEYFSETQRNKGNFPGRFSGRQFSNSRSEMNVSTLELGDSALYLCASSLVGHEQFFGPGTRLTVL.

The chain links TRBV7-9 to TRBJ2-1; TRBD2 agrees at 7 bases. The germline CDR1 and CDR2 sequences are SEHNR and FQNEAQ (reference sequence). The CDR3 spans 12 residues. The CDR3 DNA follows: TGTGCTGCCGCGGGAGTGGGAAATGAGCAGTTCTTC. Protein: CAAAGVGNEQFF.

This chain uses TRBV19 with TRBJ2-1; TRBD2 matches 8 bases. The J segment lost 8 bases and the V segment lost 3 bases, leaving 9 bases of the junction unmatched. Germline V gene data show CDR1 as LNHDA and CDR2 as SQIVND (reference sequence). The CDR3 runs to 15 residues. Here the CDR3 DNA reads TGTGCCAGTAGTATCGGGCTGGGGACTAGGCATGAGCAGTTCTTC. Encoded protein: CASSIGLGTRHEQFF.

Details on this clone: Within the sample, other DNA sequences also encode this same CDR3. The chain carries TRBV11-2 and TRBJ2-1; 10 bases are a match to TRBD2. CDR1 and CDR2 from the germline V gene are SGHAT and FQNNGV. The trim removed 2 bases at V and 0 bases at J, leaving 1 base unmatched. The length of the CDR3 is 16 residues. CDR3 coding DNA: TGTGCCAGCAGCTTACCTAGCGGGAGCTCCTACAATGAGCAGTTCTTC. It encodes CASSLPSGSSYNEQFF.

The V gene is TRBV10-2, the J gene TRBJ1-5, with D possibly matching TRBD1 (5 bases). Germline CDR1 and CDR2: WSHSY and SAAADI. The CDR3 consists of 15 residues. V gave up 0 bases and J gave up 7 bases, with 13 bases separating them. The CDR3: CASSESRAGGQPQHF. The CDR3, as DNA: TGCGCCAGCAGTGAGTCTCGGGCGGGGGGACAGCCCCAGCATTTT.

The chain recombines TRBV7-8 with TRBJ1-3, with 9 bases lining up with TRBD1. CDR1 is SGHVS and CDR2 is FQNEAQ in the germline V gene. The CDR3 totals 14 residues. V shed 5 bases, J shed 3 bases, and the junction held 2 bases outside the gene matches. This CDR3 reads CASSPGQGGNTIYF. The CDR3 coding sequence is TGTGCCAGCAGCCCGGGACAGGGTGGAAACACCATATATTTT.

The chain combines TRBV11-2 with TRBJ2-1, with TRBD2 identical over 7 bases. In germline, CDR1 is SGHAT, CDR2 FQNNGV. The V gene end was trimmed by 0 bases and the J gene end by 4 bases; junction bases not matched to a gene: 9. The CDR3 is 17 amino acids. The CDR3 here is CASSLDYGGGPYNEQFF. The CDR3 DNA reads as TGTGCCAGCAGCTTAGATTACGGGGGAGGGCCGTACAATGAGCAGTTCTTC.

This rearrangement joins TRBV2 to TRBJ2-2, with D possibly matching TRBD2 (5 bases). V lost 6 bases, J lost 1 base, and 21 bases lay in between. This CDR3 contains 18 residues. Germline V CDR1 and CDR2: SNHLY, FYNNEI. The CDR3 DNA is TGTGCCAGCAGAGGCTATGACGCCGTGGCGGGGAACACCGGGGAGCTGTTTTTT. It specifies CASRGYDAVAGNTGELFF.

Remarks on this clone: The same CDR3 can be traced to other DNA sequences in this sample. In nucleotides, the CDR3 is TGTGCCAGCAGCTTGGGTCAGGGGGCCTACGAGCAGTACTTC. Its translation is CASSLGQGAYEQYF. The gene calls are TRBV5-4 and TRBJ2-7; 7 nucleotides match TRBD1. CDR3 length: 14 amino acids. Trimming removed 0 bases from V and 2 bases from J; junction bases left unmatched: 2. CDR1 SGHNT and CDR2 YYREEE come from the germline V gene (reference sequence).

Here the CDR3 DNA reads TGTGCCAGCAACTCAGACCCCGGCTATGGCTACACCTTC. Amino acid sequence: CASNSDPGYGYTF. The chain carries TRBV11-2 and TRBJ1-2, with D uncertain. V was pared by 7 bases and J by 4 bases, with 13 bases between. In germline, CDR1 is SGHAT, CDR2 FQNNGV. The CDR3 extends over 13 amino acids.